This TCR beta chain appears in the sequencing data of a study of early T cells in non-severe SARS-CoV-2 infection. Individual cDNA molecules each received unique molecular identifiers attached to them. MiXCR was run by TCRdb on the 5' RACE reads, yielding one entry per CDR3 protein. The data contain about 80,000 distinct CDR3 sequences, roughly an eighth of them seen just once; the ten biggest clones take up roughly 2.6%. The CDR3 consists of 15 residues. Germline CDR1 is SGHNT and CDR2 is YENEEA. The J segment lost 4 bases and the V segment lost 5 bases, leaving 7 bases of the junction unmatched. The sequence came from an adult who was a healthcare worker with PCR-confirmed SARS-CoV-2 infection or an uninfected control (not recorded which). Sample: whole blood. This chain links TRBV11-3 with TRBJ2-1, with TRBD1 identical over 8 bases. Here the CDR3 reads CASSADRGYYNEQFF. As DNA, the CDR3 is TGTGCCAGCAGCGCCGACAGGGGCTATTACAATGAGCAGTTCTTC.